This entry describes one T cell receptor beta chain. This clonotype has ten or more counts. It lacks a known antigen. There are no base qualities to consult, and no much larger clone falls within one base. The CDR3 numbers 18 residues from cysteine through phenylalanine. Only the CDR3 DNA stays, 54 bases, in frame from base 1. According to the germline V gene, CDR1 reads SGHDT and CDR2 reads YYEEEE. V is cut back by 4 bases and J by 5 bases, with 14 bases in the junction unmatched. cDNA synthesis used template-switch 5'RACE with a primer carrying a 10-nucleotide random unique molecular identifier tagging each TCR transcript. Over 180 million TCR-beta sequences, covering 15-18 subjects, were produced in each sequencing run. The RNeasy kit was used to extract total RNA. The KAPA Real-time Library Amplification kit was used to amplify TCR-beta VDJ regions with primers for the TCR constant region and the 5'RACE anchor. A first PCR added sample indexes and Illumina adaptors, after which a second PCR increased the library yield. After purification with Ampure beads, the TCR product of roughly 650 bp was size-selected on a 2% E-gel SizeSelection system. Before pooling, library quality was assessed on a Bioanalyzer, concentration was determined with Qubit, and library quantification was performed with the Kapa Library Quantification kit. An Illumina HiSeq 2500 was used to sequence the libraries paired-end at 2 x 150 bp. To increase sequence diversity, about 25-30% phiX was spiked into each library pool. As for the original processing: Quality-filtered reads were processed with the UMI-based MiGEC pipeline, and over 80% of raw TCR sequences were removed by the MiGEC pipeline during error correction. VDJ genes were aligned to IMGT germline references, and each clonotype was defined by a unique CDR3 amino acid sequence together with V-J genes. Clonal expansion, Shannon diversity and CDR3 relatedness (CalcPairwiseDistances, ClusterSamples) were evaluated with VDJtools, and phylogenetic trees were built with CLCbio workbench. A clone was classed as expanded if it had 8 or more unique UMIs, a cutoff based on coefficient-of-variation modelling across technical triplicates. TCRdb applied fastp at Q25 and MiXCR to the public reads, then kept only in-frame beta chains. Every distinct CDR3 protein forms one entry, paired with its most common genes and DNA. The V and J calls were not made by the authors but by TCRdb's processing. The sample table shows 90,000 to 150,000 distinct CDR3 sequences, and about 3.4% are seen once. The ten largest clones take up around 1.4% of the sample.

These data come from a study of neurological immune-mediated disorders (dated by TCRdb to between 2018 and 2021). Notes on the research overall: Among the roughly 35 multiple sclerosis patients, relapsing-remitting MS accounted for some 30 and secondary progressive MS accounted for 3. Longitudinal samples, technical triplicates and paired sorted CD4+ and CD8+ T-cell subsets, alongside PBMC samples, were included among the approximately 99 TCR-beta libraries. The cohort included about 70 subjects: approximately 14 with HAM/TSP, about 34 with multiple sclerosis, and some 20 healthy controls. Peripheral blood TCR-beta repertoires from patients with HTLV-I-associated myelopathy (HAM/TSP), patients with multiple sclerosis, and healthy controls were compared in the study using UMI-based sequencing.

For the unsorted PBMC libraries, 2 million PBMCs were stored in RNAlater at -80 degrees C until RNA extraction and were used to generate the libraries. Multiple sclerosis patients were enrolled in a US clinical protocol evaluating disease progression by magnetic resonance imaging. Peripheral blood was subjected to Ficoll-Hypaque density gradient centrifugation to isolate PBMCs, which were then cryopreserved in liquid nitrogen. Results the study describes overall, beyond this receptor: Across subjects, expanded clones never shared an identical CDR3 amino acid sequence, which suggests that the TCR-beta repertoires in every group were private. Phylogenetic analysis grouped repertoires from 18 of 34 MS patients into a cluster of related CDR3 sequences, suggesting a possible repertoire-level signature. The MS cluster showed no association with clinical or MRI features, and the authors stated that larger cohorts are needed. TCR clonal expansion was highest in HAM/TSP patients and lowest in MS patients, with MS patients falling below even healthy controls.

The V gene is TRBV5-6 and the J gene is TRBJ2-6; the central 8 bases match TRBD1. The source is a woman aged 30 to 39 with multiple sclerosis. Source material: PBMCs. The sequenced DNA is TGTGCCAGCAGCACTTGGGGACAGGTTCATCTCTGGGCCAACGTCCTGACTTTC. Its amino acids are CASSTWGQVHLWANVLTF.